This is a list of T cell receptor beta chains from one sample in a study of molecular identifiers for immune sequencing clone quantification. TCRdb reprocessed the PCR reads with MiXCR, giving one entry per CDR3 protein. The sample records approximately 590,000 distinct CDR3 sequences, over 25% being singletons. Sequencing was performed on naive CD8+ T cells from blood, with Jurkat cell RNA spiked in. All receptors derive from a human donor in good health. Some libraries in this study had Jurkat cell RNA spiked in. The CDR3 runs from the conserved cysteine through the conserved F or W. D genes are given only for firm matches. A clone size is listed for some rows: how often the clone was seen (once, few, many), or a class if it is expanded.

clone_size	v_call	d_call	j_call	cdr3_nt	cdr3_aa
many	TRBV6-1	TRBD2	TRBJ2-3	TGTGCCAGCAGTGCCGTTCCGGGACTAGCGGATACGCAGTATTTT	CASSAVPGLADTQYF
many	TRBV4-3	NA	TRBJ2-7	TGCGCCAGCAGCTCCCGCCTGACCGGGATCCGCTCCTACGAGCAGTACTTC	CASSSRLTGIRSYEQYF
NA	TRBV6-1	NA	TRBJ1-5	TGTGCCAGCACCCCGGAGGCCGGCACAGATACGCAGCATTTT	CASTPEAGTDTQHF
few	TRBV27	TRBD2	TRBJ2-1	TGTGCCAGCAGTGGGGGGAGGGGCTACAATGAGCAGTTCTTC	CASSGGRGYNEQFF
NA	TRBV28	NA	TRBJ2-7	TGTGCCAGCAGTTTACGAACGCTTGGGAGCTCCTACGAGCAGTACTTC	CASSLRTLGSSYEQYF
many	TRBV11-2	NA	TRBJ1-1	TGTGCCAGCAGCATTGACAGGAACACTGAAGCTTTCTTT	CASSIDRNTEAFF
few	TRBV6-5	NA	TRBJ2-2	TGTGCCAGCAGTTACTCGATCCAAACGAACACCGGGGAGCTGTTTTTT	CASSYSIQTNTGELFF
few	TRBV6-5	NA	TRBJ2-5	TGTGCCAGCAGTCGCCAATTCCCGGTGCAAGAGACCCAGGACTTC	CASSRQFPVQETQDF
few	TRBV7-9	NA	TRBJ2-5	TGTGCCAGCAGCTCACCCCACGGCGATGTAAGGTTGGAGACCCAGTACTTC	CASSSPHGDVRLETQYF
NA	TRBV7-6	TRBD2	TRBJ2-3	TGTGCCAGCAGCTTAGGACTAGCGGGAGAACCAGATACGCAGTATTTT	CASSLGLAGEPDTQYF
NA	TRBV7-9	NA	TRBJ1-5	TGTGCCAGCAACTCACCGTCTAGCAATCAGCCCCAGCATTTT	CASNSPSSNQPQHF
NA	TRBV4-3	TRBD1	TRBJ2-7	TGCGCCAGCAGCCCCGCTATACCGGGACAGGTATACGAGCAGTACTTC	CASSPAIPGQVYEQYF
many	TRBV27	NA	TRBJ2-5	TGTGCCAGCAGTCCCCTATCCCCACAGGGTGGTGAGACCCAGTACTTC	CASSPLSPQGGETQYF
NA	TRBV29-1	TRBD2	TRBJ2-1	TGCAGCGCTCGGACTAGCGGGATTTACAATGAGCAGTTCTTC	CSARTSGIYNEQFF